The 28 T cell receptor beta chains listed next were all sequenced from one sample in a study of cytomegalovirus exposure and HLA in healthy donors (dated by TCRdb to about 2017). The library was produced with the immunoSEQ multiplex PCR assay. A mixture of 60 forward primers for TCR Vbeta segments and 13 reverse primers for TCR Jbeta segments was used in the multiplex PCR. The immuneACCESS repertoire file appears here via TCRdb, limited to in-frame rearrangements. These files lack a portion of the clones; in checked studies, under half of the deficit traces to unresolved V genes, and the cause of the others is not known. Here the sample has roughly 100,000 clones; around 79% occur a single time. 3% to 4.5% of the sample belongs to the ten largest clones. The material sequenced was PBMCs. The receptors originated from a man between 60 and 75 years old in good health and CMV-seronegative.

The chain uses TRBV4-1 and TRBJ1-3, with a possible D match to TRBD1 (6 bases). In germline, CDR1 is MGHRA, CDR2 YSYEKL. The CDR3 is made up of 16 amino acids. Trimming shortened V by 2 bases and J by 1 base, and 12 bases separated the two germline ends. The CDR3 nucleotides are TGCGCCAGCAGCCAACTTACAGGGAGTTCTGGAAACACCATATATTTT. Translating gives CASSQLTGSSGNTIYF.

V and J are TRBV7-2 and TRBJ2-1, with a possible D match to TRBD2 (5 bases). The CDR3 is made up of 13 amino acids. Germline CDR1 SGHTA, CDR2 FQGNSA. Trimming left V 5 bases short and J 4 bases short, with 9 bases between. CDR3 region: CASSPTIYNEQFF. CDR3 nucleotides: TGTGCCAGCAGCCCGACTATTTACAATGAGCAGTTCTTC.

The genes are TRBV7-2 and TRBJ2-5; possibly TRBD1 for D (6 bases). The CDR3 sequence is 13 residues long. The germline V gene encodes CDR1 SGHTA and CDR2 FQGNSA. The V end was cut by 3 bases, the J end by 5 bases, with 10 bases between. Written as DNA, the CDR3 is TGTGCCAGCAGCTTTCACAGGGTCGAGACCCAGTACTTC. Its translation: CASSFHRVETQYF.

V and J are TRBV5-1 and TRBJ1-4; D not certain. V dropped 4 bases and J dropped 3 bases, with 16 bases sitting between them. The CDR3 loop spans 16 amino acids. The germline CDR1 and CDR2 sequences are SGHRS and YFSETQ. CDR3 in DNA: TGCGCCAGCAGCGCGGATTCCGGAACACCTAATGAAAAACTGTTTTTT. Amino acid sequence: CASSADSGTPNEKLFF.

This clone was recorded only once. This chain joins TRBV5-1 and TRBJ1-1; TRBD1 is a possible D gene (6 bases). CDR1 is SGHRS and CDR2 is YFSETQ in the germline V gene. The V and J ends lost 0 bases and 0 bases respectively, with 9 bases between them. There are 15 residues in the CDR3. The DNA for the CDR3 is TGCGCCAGCAGCTTGGGGGCAGGGGTGAACACTGAAGCTTTCTTT. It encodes CASSLGAGVNTEAFF.

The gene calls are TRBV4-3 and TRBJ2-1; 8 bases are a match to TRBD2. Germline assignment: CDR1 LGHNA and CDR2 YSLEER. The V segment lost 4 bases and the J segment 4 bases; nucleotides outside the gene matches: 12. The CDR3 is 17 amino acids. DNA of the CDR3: TGCGCCAGCAGCCGACAATTGCGGGGGGTTACTTACAATGAGCAGTTCTTC. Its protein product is CASSRQLRGVTYNEQFF.

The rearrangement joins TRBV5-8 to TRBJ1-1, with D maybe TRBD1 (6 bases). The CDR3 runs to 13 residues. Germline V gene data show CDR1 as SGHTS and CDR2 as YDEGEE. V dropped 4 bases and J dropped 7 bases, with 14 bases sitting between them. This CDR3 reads CASSRTGIGEAFF. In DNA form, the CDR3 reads TGTGCCAGCAGCAGAACAGGGATTGGTGAAGCTTTCTTT.

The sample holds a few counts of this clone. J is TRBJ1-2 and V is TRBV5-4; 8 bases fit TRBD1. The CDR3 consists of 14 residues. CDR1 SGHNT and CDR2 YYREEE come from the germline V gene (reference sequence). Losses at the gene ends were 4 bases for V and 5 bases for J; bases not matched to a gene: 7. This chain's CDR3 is CASSRTGTRYGYTF. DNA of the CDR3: TGTGCCAGCAGCAGGACAGGGACCCGTTATGGCTACACCTTC.

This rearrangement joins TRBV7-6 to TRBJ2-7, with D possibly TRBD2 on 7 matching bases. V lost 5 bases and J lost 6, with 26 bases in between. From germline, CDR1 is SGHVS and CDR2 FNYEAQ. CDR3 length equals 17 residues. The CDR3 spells CASSQGTGGARLGEQYF. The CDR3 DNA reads TGTGCCAGCAGCCAGGGGACGGGGGGCGCACGTCTAGGCGAGCAGTACTTC. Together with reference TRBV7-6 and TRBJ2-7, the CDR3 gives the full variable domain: GAGVSQSPRYKVTKRGQDVALRCDPISGHVSLYWYRQALGQGPEFLTYFNYEAQQDKSGLPNDRFSAERPEGSISTLTIQRTEQRDSAMYRCASSQGTGGARLGEQYFGPGTRLTVT.

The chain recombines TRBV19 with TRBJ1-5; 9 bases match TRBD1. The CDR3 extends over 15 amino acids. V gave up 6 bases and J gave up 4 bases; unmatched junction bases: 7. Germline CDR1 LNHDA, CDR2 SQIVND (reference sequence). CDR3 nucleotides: TGTGCCAGTAGGACAGGGGGACAGGGAAATCAGCCCCAGCATTTT. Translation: CASRTGGQGNQPQHF.

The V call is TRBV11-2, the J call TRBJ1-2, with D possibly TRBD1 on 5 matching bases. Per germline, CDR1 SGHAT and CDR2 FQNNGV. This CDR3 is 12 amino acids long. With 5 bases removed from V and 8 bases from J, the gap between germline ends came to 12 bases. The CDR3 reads CASSGQGYGYTF. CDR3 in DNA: TGTGCCAGCAGCGGGCAGGGCTACGGCTACACCTTC.

This CDR3 reads CASSEADRGLRNQPQHF. CDR3 coding DNA: TGTGCCAGCAGTGAAGCCGACAGGGGGCTGCGCAATCAGCCCCAGCATTTT. This chain uses TRBV6-1 with TRBJ1-5; 10 nucleotides align to TRBD1. Germline V gene lookup returns CDR1 MNHNS and CDR2 SASEGT. With V trimmed by 0 bases and J by 2 bases, 4 bases remained unmatched. The CDR3 consists of 17 residues.

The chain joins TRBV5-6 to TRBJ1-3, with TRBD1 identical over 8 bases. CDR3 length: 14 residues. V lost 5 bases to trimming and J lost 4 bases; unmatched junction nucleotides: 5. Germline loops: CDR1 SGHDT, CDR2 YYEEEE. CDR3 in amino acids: CASSPRGRGNTIYF. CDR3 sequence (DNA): TGTGCCAGCAGTCCCAGGGGGCGCGGAAACACCATATATTTT.

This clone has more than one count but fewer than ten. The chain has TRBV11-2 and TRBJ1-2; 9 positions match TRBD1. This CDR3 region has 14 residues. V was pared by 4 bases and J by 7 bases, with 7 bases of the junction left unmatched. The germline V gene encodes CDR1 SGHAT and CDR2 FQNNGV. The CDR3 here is CASSSNNRGLGYTF. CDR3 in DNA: TGTGCCAGCAGCTCCAACAACAGGGGGCTTGGCTACACCTTC.

The CDR3 DNA is TGTGCCAGCAGCTTGGTTCGGGGGGCCATCGATACGCAGTATTTT. Protein sequence: CASSLVRGAIDTQYF. The chain is built from TRBV5-6 and TRBJ2-3; perhaps TRBD2 as D (7 bases). The CDR3 length is 15 residues. Germline-derived CDR1 and CDR2 are SGHDT and YYEEEE. V was clipped by 0 bases and J by 6 bases, with 14 bases between them.

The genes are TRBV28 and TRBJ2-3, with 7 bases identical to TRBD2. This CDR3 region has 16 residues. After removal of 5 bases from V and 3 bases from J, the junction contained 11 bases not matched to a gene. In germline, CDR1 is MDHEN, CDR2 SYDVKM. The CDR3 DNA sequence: TGTGCCAGCAGTCCCCTAGGAGCGGGGTTTACAGATACGCAGTATTTT. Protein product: CASSPLGAGFTDTQYF.

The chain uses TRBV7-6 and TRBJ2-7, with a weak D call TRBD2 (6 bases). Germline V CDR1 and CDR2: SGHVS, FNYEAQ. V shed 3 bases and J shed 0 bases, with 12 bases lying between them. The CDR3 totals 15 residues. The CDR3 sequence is CASSFQDGGSYEQYF. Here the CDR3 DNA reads TGTGCCAGCAGCTTCCAGGACGGGGGCTCCTACGAGCAGTACTTC.

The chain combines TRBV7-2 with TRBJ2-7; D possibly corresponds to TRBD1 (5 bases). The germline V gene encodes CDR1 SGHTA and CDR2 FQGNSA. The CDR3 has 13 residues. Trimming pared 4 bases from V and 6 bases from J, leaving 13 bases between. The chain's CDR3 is CASSSQQGGEQYV. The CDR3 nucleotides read TGTGCCAGCAGCTCTCAGCAGGGTGGCGAGCAGTACGTC.

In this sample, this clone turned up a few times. The CDR3 DNA sequence: TGTGCCAGCAGTCGTGAGACTCAAGAGACCCAGTACTTC. Its translation: CASSRETQETQYF. The chain uses TRBV6-1 and TRBJ2-5; no reliable D call. CDR1 MNHNS and CDR2 SASEGT come from the germline V gene. Trimming pared 5 bases from V and 2 bases from J, leaving 9 bases between. The CDR3 extends over 13 amino acids.

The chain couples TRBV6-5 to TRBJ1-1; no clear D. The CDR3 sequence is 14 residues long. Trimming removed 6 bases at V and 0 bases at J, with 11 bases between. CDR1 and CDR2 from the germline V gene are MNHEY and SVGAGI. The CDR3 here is CASSLQKLNTEAFF. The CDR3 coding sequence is TGTGCCAGCAGCCTACAGAAACTGAACACTGAAGCTTTCTTT.

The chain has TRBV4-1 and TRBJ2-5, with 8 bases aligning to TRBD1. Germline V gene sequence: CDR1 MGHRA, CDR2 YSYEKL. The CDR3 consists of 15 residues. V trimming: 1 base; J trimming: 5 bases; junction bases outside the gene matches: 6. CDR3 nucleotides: TGCGCCAGCAGCCAAGGGACAGGGCAGAGGGAGACCCAGTACTTC. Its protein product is CASSQGTGQRETQYF.

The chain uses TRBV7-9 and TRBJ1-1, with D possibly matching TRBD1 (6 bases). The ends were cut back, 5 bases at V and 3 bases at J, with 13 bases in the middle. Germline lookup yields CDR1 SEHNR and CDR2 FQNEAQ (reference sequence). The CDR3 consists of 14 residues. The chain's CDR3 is CASSGMGHDTEAFF. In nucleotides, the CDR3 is TGTGCCAGCAGCGGCATGGGACACGACACTGAAGCTTTCTTT.

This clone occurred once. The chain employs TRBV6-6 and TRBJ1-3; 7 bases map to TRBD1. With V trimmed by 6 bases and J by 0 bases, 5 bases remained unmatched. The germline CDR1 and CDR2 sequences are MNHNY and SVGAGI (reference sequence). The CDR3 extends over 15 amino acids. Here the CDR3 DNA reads TGTGCCAGCAGGGAGCCAGGGGGCTCTGGAAACACCATATATTTT. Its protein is CASREPGGSGNTIYF.

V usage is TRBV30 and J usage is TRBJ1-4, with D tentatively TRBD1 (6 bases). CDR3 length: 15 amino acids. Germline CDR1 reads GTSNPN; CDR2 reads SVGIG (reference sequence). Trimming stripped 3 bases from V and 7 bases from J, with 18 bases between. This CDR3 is CAWSMGDTLSEKLFF. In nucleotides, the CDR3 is TGTGCCTGGAGCATGGGGGACACCTTAAGTGAAAAACTGTTTTTT. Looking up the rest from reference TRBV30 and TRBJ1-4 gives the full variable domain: SQTIHQWPATLVQPVGSPLSLECTVEGTSNPNLYWYRQAAGRGLQLLFYSVGIGQISSEVPQNLSASRPQDRQFILSSKKLLLSDSGFYLCAWSMGDTLSEKLFFGSGTQLSVL.

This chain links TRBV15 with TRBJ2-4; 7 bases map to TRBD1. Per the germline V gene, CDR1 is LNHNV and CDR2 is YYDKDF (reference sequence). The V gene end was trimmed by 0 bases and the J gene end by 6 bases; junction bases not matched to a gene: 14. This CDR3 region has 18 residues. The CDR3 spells CATSRDTRPGGTSNIQYF. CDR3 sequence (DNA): TGTGCCACCAGCAGAGATACTAGGCCAGGGGGTACCTCAAACATTCAGTACTTC. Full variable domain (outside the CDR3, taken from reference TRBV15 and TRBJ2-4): DAMVIQNPRYQVTQFGKPVTLSCSQTLNHNVMYWYQQKSSQAPKLLFHYYDKDFNNEADTPDNFQSRRPNTSFCFLDIRSPGLGDTAMYLCATSRDTRPGGTSNIQYFGAGTRLSVL.

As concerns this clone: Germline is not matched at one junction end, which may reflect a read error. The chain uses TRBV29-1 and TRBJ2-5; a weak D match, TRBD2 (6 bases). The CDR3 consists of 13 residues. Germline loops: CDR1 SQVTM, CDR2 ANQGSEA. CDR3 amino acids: CSVEDGGVETQYF. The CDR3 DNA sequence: TGCAGCGTCGAAGACGGAGGGGTGGAGACCCAGTACTTC.

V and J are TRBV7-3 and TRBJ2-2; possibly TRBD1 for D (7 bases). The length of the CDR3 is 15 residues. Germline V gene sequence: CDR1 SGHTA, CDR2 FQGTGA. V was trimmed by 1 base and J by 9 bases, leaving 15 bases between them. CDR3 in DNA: TGTGCCAGCAGCTTAAGCAGGGGGGTGGAGCGGGAGCTGTTTTTT. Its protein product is CASSLSRGVERELFF.

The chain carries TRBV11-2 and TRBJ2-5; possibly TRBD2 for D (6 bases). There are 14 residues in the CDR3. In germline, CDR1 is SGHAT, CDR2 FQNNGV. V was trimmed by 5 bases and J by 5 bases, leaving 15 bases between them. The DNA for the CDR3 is TGTGCCAGCAGCGTTAGCGGTCGGTCGGAGACCCAGTACTTC. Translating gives CASSVSGRSETQYF. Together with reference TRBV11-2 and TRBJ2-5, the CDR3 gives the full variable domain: EAGVAQSPRYKIIEKRQSVAFWCNPISGHATLYWYQQILGQGPKLLIQFQNNGVVDDSQLPKDRFSAERLKGVDSTLKIQPAKLEDSAVYLCASSVSGRSETQYFGPGTRLLVL.